A single sample gave rise to the 18 T cell receptor beta chains below, sequenced in a study of cytomegalovirus exposure and HLA in healthy donors. It was with 60 Vbeta and 13 Jbeta primers that the PCR ran. Profiling relied on immunoSEQ multiplex PCR, and the TCRdb table lists in-frame clones only, not all of them. The sample contains approximately 100,000 clones, 75% to 80% of which appear only once. Sequenced material: PBMCs. The origin of the receptors is a man between 60 and 75 years old in good health and CMV-seropositive.

V and J are TRBV5-1 and TRBJ2-3, with 7 bases identical to TRBD2. The CDR3 runs to 14 residues. Trimming took 4 bases from V and 2 from J; bases not matched to a gene: 4. Germline V gene lookup returns CDR1 SGHRS and CDR2 YFSETQ. In DNA, the CDR3 is TGCGCCAGCAGCGTACAGCGGGACACAGATACGCAGTATTTT. Its protein is CASSVQRDTDTQYF.

This clone occurred once. The chain employs TRBV7-6 and TRBJ2-3; TRBD2 agrees at 8 bases. The CDR3 consists of 19 residues. Germline assignment: CDR1 SGHVS and CDR2 FNYEAQ. V shed 1 base and J 0 bases; nucleotides not matched to a gene: 12. CDR3 amino acids: CASSLEARLGGGSTDTQYF. Here the CDR3 DNA reads TGTGCCAGCAGCTTAGAAGCCCGACTGGGCGGGGGGAGCACAGATACGCAGTATTTT.

The chain joins TRBV19 to TRBJ2-5; 8 positions agree with TRBD1. This CDR3 is built from 14 residues. The V gene end was trimmed by 5 bases and the J gene end by 5 bases; junction bases not matched to a gene: 7. Germline V gene data show CDR1 as LNHDA and CDR2 as SQIVND (reference sequence). CDR3 region: CASSGDRRWETQYF. The CDR3 nucleotides are TGTGCCAGTAGTGGGGACAGGAGATGGGAGACCCAGTACTTC.

This chain links TRBV7-3 with TRBJ1-2, with D possibly being TRBD1 (6 bases). The CDR3 is 15 amino acids. Germline V gene lookup returns CDR1 SGHTA and CDR2 FQGTGA. V lost 5 bases and J lost 4, with 17 bases in between. CDR3: CASSPYGGQPYGYTF. The CDR3 region has the DNA TGTGCCAGCAGCCCCTATGGGGGCCAGCCCTATGGCTACACCTTC.

This clone was seen more than once but under ten times. The chain uses TRBV4-1 and TRBJ1-3; D call uncertain. Per germline, CDR1 MGHRA and CDR2 YSYEKL. This CDR3 comprises 15 residues. Between the trimmed V and J ends, which lost 9 bases and 4 bases, there was a span of 19 bases. CDR3 in DNA: TGCGCCAGTAGCGCTAAACCCCCGATGGGAAACACCATATATTTT. Translation: CASSAKPPMGNTIYF.

The V gene is TRBV19, the J gene TRBJ1-2, with 9 bases that match TRBD1. This CDR3 contains 13 residues. J was trimmed by 8 bases and V by 5 bases; bases with no gene match: 6. Germline V lookup: CDR1 LNHDA, CDR2 SQIVND (reference sequence). The CDR3 region is CASSPQGARGYTF. CDR3 DNA: TGTGCCAGTAGTCCACAGGGGGCTAGGGGCTACACCTTC.

V is TRBV28 and J is TRBJ2-5; TRBD1 aligns across 9 bases. The J call may be faulty, since TRBJ2-7 better matches the DNA end. This CDR3 contains 16 residues. Germline CDR1 MDHEN, CDR2 SYDVKM. CDR3 sequence reads: CASSALTGGAWYEQYF. The DNA of the CDR3 is TGTGCCAGCAGTGCGCTTACAGGGGGCGCCTGGTACGAGCAGTACTTC.

The V gene is TRBV5-1, the J gene TRBJ2-7; 7 bases fit TRBD1. V lost 0 bases, J lost 2 bases, and 2 bases stayed unmatched. The CDR3 covers 14 residues. CDR1 SGHRS and CDR2 YFSETQ come from the germline V gene. This chain's CDR3 is CASSLGTGAYEQYF. CDR3 sequence (DNA): TGCGCCAGCAGCTTGGGGACAGGTGCCTACGAGCAGTACTTC.

This clone was observed once. The chain employs TRBV7-2 and TRBJ1-1; 8 bases agree with TRBD1. The CDR3 extends over 14 amino acids. Germline CDR1 is SGHTA and CDR2 is FQGNSA. J lost 8 bases, V lost 3 bases, and 8 bases had no gene match. In DNA, the CDR3 is TGTGCCAGCAGCTTCAGGACAGGGTCCCCCGAAGCTTTCTTT. It encodes CASSFRTGSPEAFF. The whole variable domain, remainder taken from reference TRBV7-2 and TRBJ1-1, is GAGVSQSPSNKVTEKGKDVELRCDPISGHTALYWYRQSLGQGLEFLIYFQGNSAPDKSGLPSDRFSAERTGGSVSTLTIQRTQQEDSAVYLCASSFRTGSPEAFFGQGTRLTVV.

This clone has a handful of counts. This chain uses TRBV27 with TRBJ1-5, with 9 nucleotides matching TRBD1. CDR3 length: 14 residues. The ends lost 6 bases at V and 8 bases at J; junction bases unmatched: 8. Germline assignment: CDR1 MNHEY and CDR2 SMNVEV (reference sequence). For the CDR3, the DNA is TGTGCCAGCAGCCTAAACAGGGGGCGCAAGCCCCAGCATTTT. Amino acids: CASSLNRGRKPQHF.

The chain recombines TRBV18 with TRBJ1-6; 7 positions agree with TRBD1. CDR1 KGHSH and CDR2 LQKENI come from the germline V gene. This CDR3 is built from 15 residues. Germline trimming cut 3 bases from V and 7 bases from J; bases unmatched to any gene: 6. CDR3 DNA sequence: TGTGCCAGCTCACCTGGGACAGAGGGGAATTCACCCCTCCACTTT. This sequence encodes CASSPGTEGNSPLHF.

V gene TRBV6-5 combines with J gene TRBJ2-3, with D perhaps TRBD1 (7 bases). V was trimmed by 7 bases and J by 7 bases, leaving 21 bases between them. This CDR3 has 15 amino acids. Germline CDR1 MNHEY, CDR2 SVGAGI. This CDR3 reads CASTPGGTGGNTQYF. For the CDR3, the DNA is TGTGCCAGCACCCCAGGGGGGACTGGCGGCAATACGCAGTATTTT.

This clone was recorded once. The rearrangement uses TRBV5-3 and TRBJ2-5; 7 nucleotides match TRBD1. The J call is uncertain, as TRBJ2-7 better fits the DNA end. TRBV5-3 is marked as an open reading frame, function uncertain. The CDR3 runs to 17 residues. This CDR3 reads CARSLTHDREGAYEQYF. CDR3 coding DNA: TGTGCCAGAAGCTTGACCCACGACAGGGAAGGGGCCTACGAGCAGTACTTC.

This rearrangement joins TRBV5-4 to TRBJ2-5; 7 bases align to TRBD1. CDR1 and CDR2 from the germline V gene are SGHNT and YYREEE (reference sequence). The CDR3 runs to 16 residues. The V and J ends lost 2 bases and 5 bases, in that order; junction bases with no gene match: 12. The CDR3 is CASSFKLTGHGETQYF. CDR3 bases: TGTGCCAGCAGCTTCAAACTGACAGGGCACGGTGAGACCCAGTACTTC.

V gene TRBV10-3 combines with J gene TRBJ1-1; 8 nucleotides match TRBD1. CDR3 length: 13 residues. The ends lost 5 bases at V and 8 bases at J; junction bases unmatched: 7. From germline, CDR1 is ENHRY and CDR2 SYGVKD. CDR3 amino acids: CAISHPRDREAFF. The DNA of the CDR3 is TGTGCCATCAGTCACCCCCGGGACAGGGAAGCTTTCTTT.

V gene TRBV2 combines with J gene TRBJ1-5; 7 bases line up with TRBD1. With V trimmed by 6 bases and J by 4 bases, 6 bases remained unmatched. The CDR3 is made up of 14 amino acids. CDR1 SNHLY and CDR2 FYNNEI come from the germline V gene. The CDR3, as DNA: TGTGCCAGCAGACCTGGGACAGTTAATCAGCCCCAGCATTTT. It encodes CASRPGTVNQPQHF.

The rearrangement links TRBV19 to TRBJ2-1, with TRBD2 matching 16 bases. CDR3 length equals 18 residues. Germline loops: CDR1 LNHDA, CDR2 SQIVND (reference sequence). J gave up 6 bases and V 8 bases, and 13 bases lay outside the gene matches. This CDR3 is CASHSQGLAGGRLNEQFF. The CDR3 DNA sequence: TGTGCCAGTCACTCGCAGGGACTAGCGGGGGGGCGGCTCAATGAGCAGTTCTTC.

The rearrangement joins TRBV14 to TRBJ1-1, with TRBD1 matching over 9 bases. Germline V gene data show CDR1 as SGHDN and CDR2 as FVKESK. The CDR3 runs 14 residues. V shed 4 bases, J shed 8 bases, and the junction held 8 bases outside the gene matches. CDR3 nucleotides: TGTGCCAGCAGCCCCCTTTGGGGGACAGGGGAAGCTTTCTTT. It specifies CASSPLWGTGEAFF. Combining the CDR3 with reference TRBV14 and TRBJ1-1 gives the whole variable domain EAGVTQFPSHSVIEKGQTVTLRCDPISGHDNLYWYRRVMGKEIKFLLHFVKESKQDESGMPNNRFLAERTGGTYSTLKVQPAELEDSGVYFCASSPLWGTGEAFFGQGTRLTVV.